The rows below give T cell receptor beta chains drawn from one sample of a study of CD8 T cells in Susac syndrome. TCRdb reanalysed the immunoSEQ multiplex PCR reads using MiXCR and keeps one entry per CDR3 protein. This repertoire shows under 200,000 distinct CDR3 sequences, around 94% found once; its top ten account for roughly 0.15%. Sequencing input: CD4+ T cells from PBMCs. The receptors come from a human donor in good health. CDR3s include the opening cysteine and the closing phenylalanine or tryptophan. D genes are given only for firm matches.

CDR3aa: CASAQQGAGGTQYF
v_gene: TRBV19
d_gene: TRBD1
j_gene: TRBJ2-5

CDR3aa: CASSPRETGSSPLHF
v_gene: TRBV7-9
d_gene: TRBD1
j_gene: TRBJ1-6

CDR3aa: CASSPGLRETQYF
v_gene: TRBV3-1
d_gene: -
j_gene: TRBJ2-5

CDR3aa: CASSVQGRNSPLHF
v_gene: TRBV2
d_gene: TRBD1
j_gene: TRBJ1-6

CDR3aa: CAWSVGGQQNSPLHF
v_gene: TRBV30
d_gene: TRBD1
j_gene: TRBJ1-6

CDR3aa: CSARGGYGYTF
v_gene: TRBV20-1
d_gene: -
j_gene: TRBJ1-2

CDR3aa: CASSQGTGGTYEQYF
v_gene: TRBV3-1
d_gene: TRBD1
j_gene: TRBJ2-7

CDR3aa: CSVRLGALGNTGELFF
v_gene: TRBV29-1
d_gene: -
j_gene: TRBJ2-2

CDR3aa: CATSRDRGVDTQYF
v_gene: TRBV15
d_gene: -
j_gene: TRBJ2-3

CDR3aa: CASSYSLAGARGQYF
v_gene: TRBV6-5
d_gene: TRBD2
j_gene: TRBJ2-7

CDR3aa: CSARDGSSGANVLTF
v_gene: TRBV20-1
d_gene: -
j_gene: TRBJ2-6

CDR3aa: CASSLRRWGAGELFF
v_gene: TRBV12-3/TRBV12-4
d_gene: -
j_gene: TRBJ2-2

CDR3aa: CASSQDLTVSGNTIYF
v_gene: TRBV3-1
d_gene: -
j_gene: TRBJ1-3

CDR3aa: CASSTRRQGDTQYF
v_gene: TRBV25-1
d_gene: -
j_gene: TRBJ2-3

CDR3aa: CASSQEGGQGVDYGYTF
v_gene: TRBV4-3
d_gene: TRBD1
j_gene: TRBJ1-2

CDR3aa: CASSLNRGLTKNIQYF
v_gene: TRBV14
d_gene: TRBD1
j_gene: TRBJ2-4

CDR3aa: CASGLVRQEGYTF
v_gene: TRBV12-5
d_gene: -
j_gene: TRBJ1-2

CDR3aa: CASSDGPYLQETQYF
v_gene: TRBV19
d_gene: -
j_gene: TRBJ2-5

CDR3aa: CASSMGRGGNNEQFF
v_gene: TRBV12-3/TRBV12-4
d_gene: -
j_gene: TRBJ2-1

CDR3aa: CASSYSTSGGDYEQYF
v_gene: TRBV6-5
d_gene: TRBD2
j_gene: TRBJ2-7

CDR3aa: CATSDNPWGETQYF
v_gene: TRBV24-1
d_gene: -
j_gene: TRBJ2-5

CDR3aa: CASRKGTGETQYF
v_gene: TRBV6-1
d_gene: -
j_gene: TRBJ2-5

CDR3aa: CASSPRDNSYEQYF
v_gene: TRBV18
d_gene: -
j_gene: TRBJ2-7

CDR3aa: CAWFRGVQETQYF
v_gene: TRBV30
d_gene: -
j_gene: TRBJ2-5

CDR3aa: CAWRLTGATGGGYTF
v_gene: TRBV30
d_gene: -
j_gene: TRBJ1-2

CDR3aa: CASSEWAGASGNTIYF
v_gene: TRBV27
d_gene: -
j_gene: TRBJ1-3

CDR3aa: CSAVNSGEQFF
v_gene: TRBV20-1
d_gene: -
j_gene: TRBJ2-1

CDR3aa: CASSLAVGYNEQFF
v_gene: TRBV7-9
d_gene: -
j_gene: TRBJ2-1

CDR3aa: CASSRHRDSSYNEQFF
v_gene: TRBV14
d_gene: TRBD1
j_gene: TRBJ2-1

CDR3aa: CASRKDSISTDTQYF
v_gene: TRBV5-4
d_gene: -
j_gene: TRBJ2-3

CDR3aa: CACNGPERGLSYEQYF
v_gene: TRBV30
d_gene: TRBD2
j_gene: TRBJ2-7

CDR3aa: CACLKGGTEAFF
v_gene: TRBV30
d_gene: -
j_gene: TRBJ1-1

CDR3aa: CASSRRQMGEQYF
v_gene: TRBV7-2
d_gene: -
j_gene: TRBJ2-7

CDR3aa: CSASDSYEQYF
v_gene: TRBV20-1
d_gene: -
j_gene: TRBJ2-7

CDR3aa: CASSELDRGKANSNQPQHF
v_gene: TRBV25-1
d_gene: TRBD1
j_gene: TRBJ1-5

CDR3aa: CASSLARVEGNQPQHF
v_gene: TRBV7-2
d_gene: -
j_gene: TRBJ1-5

CDR3aa: CAWSSGQGTGELFF
v_gene: TRBV30
d_gene: TRBD1
j_gene: TRBJ2-2

CDR3aa: CSVEEVRTDTQYF
v_gene: TRBV29-1
d_gene: -
j_gene: TRBJ2-3

CDR3aa: CSAGQRGRTTQYF
v_gene: TRBV20-1
d_gene: TRBD2
j_gene: TRBJ2-5

CDR3aa: CASSVRTSGANVLTF
v_gene: TRBV2
d_gene: -
j_gene: TRBJ2-6

CDR3aa: CAWKGLAGRAHNEQFF
v_gene: TRBV30
d_gene: TRBD2
j_gene: TRBJ2-1

CDR3aa: CASSYSGSHEQYF
v_gene: TRBV6-5
d_gene: -
j_gene: TRBJ2-7

CDR3aa: CASSVEDEQYF
v_gene: TRBV2
d_gene: -
j_gene: TRBJ2-7

CDR3aa: CASSKRGLDIQYF
v_gene: TRBV28
d_gene: -
j_gene: TRBJ2-4

CDR3aa: CSVEGRTGETQYF
v_gene: TRBV29-1
d_gene: TRBD1
j_gene: TRBJ2-5

CDR3aa: CSVLASGNNEQFF
v_gene: TRBV20-1
d_gene: TRBD2
j_gene: TRBJ2-1

CDR3aa: CASSQPGQGSYEQYF
v_gene: TRBV3-1
d_gene: TRBD1
j_gene: TRBJ2-7

CDR3aa: CASSQDGRVSPLHF
v_gene: TRBV3-1
d_gene: -
j_gene: TRBJ1-6

CDR3aa: CASSQDTGSSYEQYF
v_gene: TRBV4-3
d_gene: -
j_gene: TRBJ2-7

CDR3aa: CASSVGRGTYNEQFF
v_gene: TRBV9
d_gene: TRBD2
j_gene: TRBJ2-1

CDR3aa: CASSLESGDYEQYF
v_gene: TRBV7-2
d_gene: TRBD2
j_gene: TRBJ2-7

CDR3aa: CSAQQGANEKLFF
v_gene: TRBV29-1
d_gene: -
j_gene: TRBJ1-4